This T cell receptor (beta chain) was captured by sequencing in a study of graft-versus-host responses after intestinal transplantation. Clones were sequenced by immunoSEQ multiplex PCR, and TCRdb holds only the in-frame ones, with some missing. The table shows 15,000 to 20,000 clones, with 80% occurring only once. Processing released intraepithelial and lamina propria lymphocytes from the graft tissue. This clone was counted once. Its target is not known. Study-wide results and caveats: Early post-transplant HvG declines tracked with peak circulating GvH clone levels. Recipient marrow harbored GvH clones, some of which surfaced first in ileum or blood.

The input for sequencing was ileum tissue, taken roughly 3.5 months after intestinal transplant. The TCR sequence derives from a human patient who received an intestinal transplant, so some T cells may come from the graft donor.

CDR3 sequence: CSVENRNTEAFF. In DNA form, the CDR3 reads TGCAGCGTTGAAAACAGGAACACTGAAGCTTTCTTT. V and J are TRBV29-1 and TRBJ1-1, with no clear D. The V and J ends lost 2 bases and 1 base respectively, with 5 bases between them. The CDR3 covers 12 residues. CDR1 is SQVTM and CDR2 is ANQGSEA in the germline V gene.